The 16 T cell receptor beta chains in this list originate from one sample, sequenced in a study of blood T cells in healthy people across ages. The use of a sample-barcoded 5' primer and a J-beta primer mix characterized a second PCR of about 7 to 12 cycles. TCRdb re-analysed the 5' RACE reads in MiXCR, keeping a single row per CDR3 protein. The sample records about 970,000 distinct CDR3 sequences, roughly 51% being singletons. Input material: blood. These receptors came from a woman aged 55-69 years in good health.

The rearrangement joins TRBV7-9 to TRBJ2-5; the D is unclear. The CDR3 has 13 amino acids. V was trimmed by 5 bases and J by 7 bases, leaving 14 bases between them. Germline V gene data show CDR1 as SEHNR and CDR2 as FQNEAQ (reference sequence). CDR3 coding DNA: TGTGCCAGCAGCCCACTTCTTTGGGGGACCCAGTACTTC. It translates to CASSPLLWGTQYF.

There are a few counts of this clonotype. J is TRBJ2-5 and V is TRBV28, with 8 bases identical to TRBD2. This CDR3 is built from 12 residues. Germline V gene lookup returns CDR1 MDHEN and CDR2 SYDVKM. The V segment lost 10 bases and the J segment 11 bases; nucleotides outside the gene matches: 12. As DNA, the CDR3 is TGTGCCACTAAGCGGGAGAGGTATGAGCAGTACTTC. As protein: CATKRERYEQYF.

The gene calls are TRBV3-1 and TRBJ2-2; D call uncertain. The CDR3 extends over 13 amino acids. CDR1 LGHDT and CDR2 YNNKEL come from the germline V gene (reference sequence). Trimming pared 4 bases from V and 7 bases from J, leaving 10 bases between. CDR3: CASSLGGYGELFF. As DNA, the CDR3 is TGTGCCAGCAGCCTTGGTGGATACGGGGAGCTGTTTTTT.

The CDR3 loop reads CATSRDRGFHEQYF. In DNA form, the CDR3 reads TGTGCCACCAGCAGGGACAGGGGTTTCCACGAGCAGTACTTC. The genes are TRBV15 and TRBJ2-7; 9 nucleotides align to TRBD1. J gave up 5 bases and V 3 bases, and 5 bases lay outside the gene matches. The germline gives CDR1 LNHNV, CDR2 YYDKDF (reference sequence). The CDR3 is made up of 14 amino acids.

The CDR3 protein is CSAFSPAKETQYF. Written as DNA, the CDR3 is TGCAGCGCATTTAGCCCGGCAAAAGAGACCCAGTACTTC. The chain couples TRBV29-1 to TRBJ2-5; D not resolved. Germline CDR1 SQVTM, CDR2 ANQGSEA. CDR3 length: 13 amino acids. The V gene lost 7 bases and the J gene lost 3 bases, with 15 bases spanning the gap.

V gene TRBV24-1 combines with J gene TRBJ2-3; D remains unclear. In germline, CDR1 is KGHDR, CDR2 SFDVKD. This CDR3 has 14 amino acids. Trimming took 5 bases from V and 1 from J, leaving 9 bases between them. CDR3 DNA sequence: TGTGCCACCAGTGCGCCCTTCGGCACAGATACGCAGTATTTT. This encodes CATSAPFGTDTQYF.

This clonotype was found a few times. CDR3 nucleotide sequence: TGCAGTGCTAGAGATAGCGGGAGCCCCTACAATGAGCAGTTCTTC. Residues: CSARDSGSPYNEQFF. The chain recombines TRBV20-1 with TRBJ2-1, with TRBD2 identical over 9 bases. With 0 bases clipped from V and 2 bases from J, the junction kept 2 bases outside the gene matches. Per the germline V gene, CDR1 is DFQATT and CDR2 is SNEGSKA (reference sequence). The CDR3 has 15 amino acids.

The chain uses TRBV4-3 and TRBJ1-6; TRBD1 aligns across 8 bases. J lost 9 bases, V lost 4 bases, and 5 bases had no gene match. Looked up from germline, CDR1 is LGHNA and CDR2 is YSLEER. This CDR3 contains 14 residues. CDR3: CASSPRTGISPLHF. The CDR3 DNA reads TGCGCCAGCAGCCCCCGGACAGGGATTTCACCCCTCCACTTT.

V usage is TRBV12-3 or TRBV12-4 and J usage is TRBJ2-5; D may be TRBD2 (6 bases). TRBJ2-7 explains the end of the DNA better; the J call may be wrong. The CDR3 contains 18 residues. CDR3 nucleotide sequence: TGTGCCAGCAGTCGACCAAAGGGACTGCGGGCGAGGGGTTACGAGCAGTACTTC. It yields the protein CASSRPKGLRARGYEQYF.

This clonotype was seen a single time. CDR3 sequence reads: CASALTGNTEAFF. CDR3 in DNA: TGTGCCAGTGCCCTCACCGGGAACACTGAAGCTTTCTTT. The chain uses TRBV7-9 and TRBJ1-1; D is uncertain. Per germline, CDR1 SEHNR and CDR2 FQNEAQ (reference sequence). V gave up 9 bases and J gave up 1 base, with 12 bases separating them. The CDR3 sequence is 13 residues long.

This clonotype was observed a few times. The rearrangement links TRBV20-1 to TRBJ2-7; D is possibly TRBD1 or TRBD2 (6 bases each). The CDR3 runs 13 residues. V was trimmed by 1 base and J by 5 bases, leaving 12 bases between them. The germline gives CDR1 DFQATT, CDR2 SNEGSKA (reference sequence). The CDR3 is CSARGIGGHEQYF. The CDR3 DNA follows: TGCAGTGCTAGAGGGATCGGGGGCCACGAGCAGTACTTC.

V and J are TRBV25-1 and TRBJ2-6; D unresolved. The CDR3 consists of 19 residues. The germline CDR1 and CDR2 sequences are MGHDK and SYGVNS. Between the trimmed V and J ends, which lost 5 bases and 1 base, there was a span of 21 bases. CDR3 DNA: TGTGCCAGCAGTAAAAAGGTCGGGCAGATGGGGTCTGGGGCCAACGTCCTGACTTTC. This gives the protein CASSKKVGQMGSGANVLTF.

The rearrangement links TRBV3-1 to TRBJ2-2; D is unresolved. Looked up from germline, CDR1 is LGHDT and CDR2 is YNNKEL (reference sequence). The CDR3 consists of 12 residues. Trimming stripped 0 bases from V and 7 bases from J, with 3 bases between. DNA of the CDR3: TGTGCCAGCAGCCAAGAGGTCGGGGAGCTGTTTTTT. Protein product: CASSQEVGELFF.

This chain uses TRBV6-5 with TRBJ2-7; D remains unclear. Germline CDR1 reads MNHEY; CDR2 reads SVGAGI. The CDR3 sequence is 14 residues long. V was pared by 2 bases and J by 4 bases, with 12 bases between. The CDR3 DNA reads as TGTGCCAGCAGTTACAGGGCAGGTCGGTACGAGCAGTACTTC. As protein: CASSYRAGRYEQYF.

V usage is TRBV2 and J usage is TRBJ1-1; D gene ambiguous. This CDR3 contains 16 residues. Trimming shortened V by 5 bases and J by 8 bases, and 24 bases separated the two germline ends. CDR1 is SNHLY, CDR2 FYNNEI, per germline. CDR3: CASSSTRSVGKREAFF. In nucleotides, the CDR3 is TGTGCCAGCAGTTCAACCCGATCGGTCGGAAAGAGAGAAGCTTTCTTT.

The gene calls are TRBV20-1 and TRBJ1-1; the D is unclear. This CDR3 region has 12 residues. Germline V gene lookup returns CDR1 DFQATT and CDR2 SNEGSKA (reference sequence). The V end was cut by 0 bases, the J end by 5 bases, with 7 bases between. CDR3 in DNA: TGCAGTGCTAGAGAGGACTCAACTGAAGCTTTCTTT. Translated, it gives CSAREDSTEAFF.